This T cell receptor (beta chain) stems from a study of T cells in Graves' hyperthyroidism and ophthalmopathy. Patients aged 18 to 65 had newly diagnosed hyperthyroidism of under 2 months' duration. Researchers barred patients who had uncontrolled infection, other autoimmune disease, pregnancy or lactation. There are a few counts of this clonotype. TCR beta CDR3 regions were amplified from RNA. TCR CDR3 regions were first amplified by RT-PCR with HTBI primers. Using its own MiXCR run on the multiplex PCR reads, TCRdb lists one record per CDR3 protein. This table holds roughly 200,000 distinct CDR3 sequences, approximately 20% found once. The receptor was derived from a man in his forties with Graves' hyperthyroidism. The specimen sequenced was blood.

Written as DNA, the CDR3 is TGCGCCAGCAGCTTGTTAGTCGGCACTCCTGATGGCTACACCTTC. It yields the protein CASSLLVGTPDGYTF. This sequence joins TRBV5-1 and TRBJ1-2; D gene unclear. Germline CDR1 is SGHRS and CDR2 is YFSETQ. CDR3 size: 15 residues. Trimming pared 1 base from V and 6 bases from J, leaving 16 bases between.